Reported below is one TCR beta chain. The data derive from a study of cytomegalovirus exposure and HLA in healthy donors. A multiplex PCR was run with 60 Vbeta primers and 13 Jbeta primers. The table came from immunoSEQ multiplex PCR; TCRdb's copy has only in-frame clones and leaves some out. The table has about 160,000 clones, 85% seen once; the top ten hold approximately 2%. The CDR3 is 13 residues long. CDR1 and CDR2 (germline): SGHAT, FQNNGV. Deletions cut 5 bases from V and 7 bases from J, with 12 bases between. The source of this sequence is a man between 18 and 29 years old in good health and CMV-seropositive. This chain links TRBV11-2 with TRBJ1-5; D is possibly TRBD1 (5 bases). Sequencing was done on a sample of PBMCs. The CDR3 nucleotides read TGTGCCAGCAGCAACAACCAGGGACAGCCCCAGCATTTT. This gives the protein CASSNNQGQPQHF.